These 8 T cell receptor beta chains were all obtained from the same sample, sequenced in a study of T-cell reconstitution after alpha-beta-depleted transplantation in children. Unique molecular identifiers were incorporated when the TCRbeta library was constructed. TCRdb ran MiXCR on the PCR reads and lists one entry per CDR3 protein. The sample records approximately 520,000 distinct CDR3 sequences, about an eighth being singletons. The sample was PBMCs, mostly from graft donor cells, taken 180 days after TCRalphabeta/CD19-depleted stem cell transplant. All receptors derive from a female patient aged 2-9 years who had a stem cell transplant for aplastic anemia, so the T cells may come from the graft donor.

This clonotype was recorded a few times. The CDR3 protein is CAWSVGQAPAQYF. CDR3 sequence (DNA): TGTGCCTGGAGTGTAGGCCAGGCCCCGGCCCAGTACTTC. The genes are TRBV30 and TRBJ2-5; D gene unclear. This CDR3 is built from 13 residues. Germline loops: CDR1 GTSNPN, CDR2 SVGIG (reference sequence). Trimming cost V 0 bases and J 9 bases, with 14 bases left between them.

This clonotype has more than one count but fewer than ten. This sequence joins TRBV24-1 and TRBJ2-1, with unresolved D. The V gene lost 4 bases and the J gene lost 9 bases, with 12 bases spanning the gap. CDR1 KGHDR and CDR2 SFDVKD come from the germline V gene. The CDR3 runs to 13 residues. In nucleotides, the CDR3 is TGTGCCACCAGTGACCCACCTCAACCTGAGCAGTTCTTC. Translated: CATSDPPQPEQFF.

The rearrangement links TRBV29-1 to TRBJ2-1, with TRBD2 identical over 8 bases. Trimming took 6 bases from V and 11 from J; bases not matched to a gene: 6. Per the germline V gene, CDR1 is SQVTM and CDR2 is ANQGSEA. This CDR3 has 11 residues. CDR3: CSVREREKQFF. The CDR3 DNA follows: TGCAGCGTCCGAGAGCGGGAGAAGCAGTTCTTC.

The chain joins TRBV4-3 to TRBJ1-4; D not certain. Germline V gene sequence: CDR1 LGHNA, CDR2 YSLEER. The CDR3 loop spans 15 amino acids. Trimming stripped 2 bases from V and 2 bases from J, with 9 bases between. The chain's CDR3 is CASSQSLGTNEKLFF. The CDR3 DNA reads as TGCGCCAGCAGCCAATCCCTCGGGACTAATGAAAAACTGTTTTTT.

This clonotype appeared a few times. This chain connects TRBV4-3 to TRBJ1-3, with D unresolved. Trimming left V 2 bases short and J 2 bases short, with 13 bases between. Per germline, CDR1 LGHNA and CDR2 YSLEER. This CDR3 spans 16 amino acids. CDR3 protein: CASSQWSRTAGNTIYF. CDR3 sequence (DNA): TGCGCCAGCAGCCAATGGTCACGGACGGCTGGAAACACCATATATTTT.

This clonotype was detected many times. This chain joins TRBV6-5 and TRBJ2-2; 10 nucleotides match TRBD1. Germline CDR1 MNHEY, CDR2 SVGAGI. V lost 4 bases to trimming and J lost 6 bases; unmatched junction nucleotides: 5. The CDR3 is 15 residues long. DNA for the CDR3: TGTGCCAGCAGTTCCCGGGACAGGGGACCCGGGGAGCTGTTTTTT. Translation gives CASSSRDRGPGELFF.

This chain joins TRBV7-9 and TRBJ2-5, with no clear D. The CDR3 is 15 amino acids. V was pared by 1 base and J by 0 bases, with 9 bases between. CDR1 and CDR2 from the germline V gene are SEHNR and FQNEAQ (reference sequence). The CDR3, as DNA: TGTGCCAGCAGCTTAGATAACAGTTACCAAGAGACCCAGTACTTC. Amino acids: CASSLDNSYQETQYF.

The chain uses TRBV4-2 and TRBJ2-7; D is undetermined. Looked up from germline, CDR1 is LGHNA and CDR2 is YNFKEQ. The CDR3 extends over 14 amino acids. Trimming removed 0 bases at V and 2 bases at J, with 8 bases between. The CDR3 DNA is TGTGCCAGCAGCCAAGATTCGTGGACCTACGAGCAGTACTTC. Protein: CASSQDSWTYEQYF.